Listed below are T cell receptor beta chains from one sample, sequenced in a study of blood T cell repertoires in COVID-19. Assay used: immunoSEQ multiplex PCR; TCRdb lists only in-frame clones, some missing. The profile shows 30,000 to 40,000 clones, 87% of them singletons. What was sequenced was peripheral blood. The source of these receptors is a man over 45 with active or convalescent COVID-19. The CDR3 runs from the conserved cysteine through the conserved F or W. A D gene is named only where the DNA matches it firmly. Rows give clone size only sometimes, using once, few, many, or a class for an expanded clone.

NA	TRBJ2-7	TRBD2	TRBV18	TGTGCCAGCTCACCGGGGTTTTATCCGGGACTAGCGGGATTGTACGAGCAGTACTTC	CASSPGFYPGLAGLYEQYF
NA	TRBJ1-2	NA	TRBV4-1	TGCGCCAGCAGCCAAGATGGCTCTAACTATGGCTACACCTTC	CASSQDGSNYGYTF
NA	TRBJ1-4	TRBD1	TRBV7-9	TGTGCCAGCAGCTCCGACAGGGAAAGGGATGAAAAACTGTTTTTT	CASSSDRERDEKLFF
NA	TRBJ2-6	TRBD2	TRBV11-2	TGTGCCAGCAGCTTAGGGACTAGCGGGACTGGGGCCAACGTCCTGACTTTC	CASSLGTSGTGANVLTF
once	TRBJ2-7	TRBD1	TRBV6-1	TGTGCCAGCAGTGAGGATCCGGGACAGGGTCTCTACGAGCAGTACTTC	CASSEDPGQGLYEQYF
NA	TRBJ2-7	NA	TRBV5-4	TGTGCCAGCAGCCGGGTAGATTCCTACGAGCAGTACTTC	CASSRVDSYEQYF
NA	TRBJ1-2	NA	TRBV19	TGTGCCAGTAGTACGACCAGGGACTCCTATGGCTACACCTTC	CASSTTRDSYGYTF
NA	TRBJ2-7	TRBD2	TRBV28	TGTGCCAGCAGTTCAGTGGGACTAGCGGCCTACGAGCAGTACTTC	CASSSVGLAAYEQYF
NA	TRBJ2-1	TRBD1	TRBV27	TGTGCCAGCAGTTTCCTGGGGGGGCTACCGGGACAGGGGGCCCCCTGGGCCAATGAGCAGTTCTTC	CASSFLGGLPGQGAPWANEQFF
NA	TRBJ1-5	NA	TRBV9	TGTGCCAGCAGCGTTAACAGTGGTCAGCCCCAGCATTTT	CASSVNSGQPQHF
NA	TRBJ1-5	NA	TRBV7-2	TGTGCCAGCAGCTACAGGGTCGGGCAGCCCCAGCATTTT	CASSYRVGQPQHF
NA	TRBJ1-6	TRBD1	TRBV27	TGTGCCAGCAGTTTGAGGGACAGGGGAGATTCACCCCTCCACTTT	CASSLRDRGDSPLHF
NA	TRBJ2-7	TRBD2	TRBV28	TGTGCCAGCTCGGGGCAGGGACTAGCGGGAGTTGCCTACGAGCAGTACTTC	CASSGQGLAGVAYEQYF
NA	TRBJ2-3	NA	TRBV9	TGTGCCAGCAGCGTAGTGGCCGGGGCAGATACGCAGTATTTT	CASSVVAGADTQYF
NA	TRBJ1-2	TRBD1	TRBV7-6	TGTGCCAGCAGCCCACCGGACAGGAACTATGGCTACACCTTC	CASSPPDRNYGYTF
NA	TRBJ2-3	NA	TRBV2	TGTGCCAGCAGTGAAGCGCTGAGCGGTAGCACAGATACGCAGTATTTT	CASSEALSGSTDTQYF
NA	TRBJ2-1	NA	TRBV27	TGTGCCAGCAGTTTATCGTGGGGGGTATCGGTGGAAGGCAATGAGCAGTTCTTC	CASSLSWGVSVEGNEQFF
NA	TRBJ1-3	NA	TRBV6-5	TGTGCCAGCAACAGCGGGGTTGGTTCTGGAAACACCATATATTTT	CASNSGVGSGNTIYF
NA	TRBJ2-7	NA	TRBV6-2/TRBV6-3	TGTGCCAGCAGTTACCCCCCCGGAGCTATCTCCTACGAGCAGTACTTC	CASSYPPGAISYEQYF
NA	TRBJ2-1	NA	TRBV5-1	TGCGCCAGCAATCCCCTTTCTACCAGGACCTACAATGAGCAGTTCTTC	CASNPLSTRTYNEQFF
NA	TRBJ2-7	NA	TRBV10-3	TGTGCCATCAGTGACAGGGGCCACGAGCAGTACTTC	CAISDRGHEQYF
few	TRBJ1-4	TRBD1	TRBV2	TGTGCCAGCACTCGTAGCCGACAGGGTTTCGGTGAAAAACTGTTTTTT	CASTRSRQGFGEKLFF
NA	TRBJ1-1	NA	TRBV7-9	TGTGCCAGCAGCAACGAACAGGTGAACACTGAAGCTTTCTTT	CASSNEQVNTEAFF
NA	TRBJ2-7	TRBD1	TRBV6-1	TGTGCCAGCAGTGAAGTCGGGACAGGGGGCGGAGAGCAGTACTTC	CASSEVGTGGGEQYF
NA	TRBJ2-7	NA	TRBV2	TGTGCCAGCAACCTGCTAGGGGCCGCTTACGAGCAGTACTTC	CASNLLGAAYEQYF
NA	TRBJ1-5	NA	TRBV28	TGTGCCAGCAGCCCACAGGGCTCCAATCAGCCCCAGCATTTT	CASSPQGSNQPQHF
NA	TRBJ1-5	NA	TRBV5-1	TGCGCCAGCAGCTTGTATAGCAATCAGCCCCAGCATTTT	CASSLYSNQPQHF
NA	TRBJ1-6	NA	TRBV4-1	TGCGCCAGCAGCCCCCGGGACACTAATTCACCCCTCCACTTT	CASSPRDTNSPLHF
NA	TRBJ1-5	NA	TRBV30	TGTGCCTGGAGTACACAGGATAATCAGCCCCAGCATTTT	CAWSTQDNQPQHF
once	TRBJ2-1	NA	TRBV28	TGTGCCAGCAGTTCATGGGGGGCGTCCTACAATGAGCAGTTCTTC	CASSSWGASYNEQFF
NA	TRBJ2-5	TRBD2	TRBV28	TGTGCCAGCAGTCCCGGACTAGCGGGACAAGAGACCCAGTACTTC	CASSPGLAGQETQYF
NA	TRBJ2-2	NA	TRBV5-4	TGTGCCAGCAGTGAAACGTATACCGGTGGCGGGGAGCTGTTTTTT	CASSETYTGGGELFF
NA	TRBJ2-5	TRBD2	TRBV28	TGTGCCAGCAGTTTCGGGACTAGCGGTCACCAAGAGACCCAGTACTTC	CASSFGTSGHQETQYF
NA	TRBJ2-1	TRBD2	TRBV18	TGTGCCAGCTCACCTAGCGGGTCGACCTACAATGAGCAGTTCTTC	CASSPSGSTYNEQFF
NA	TRBJ1-1	NA	TRBV4-1	TGCGCCAGCAGCCAAGCGACAGGAGGCACTGAAGCTTTCTTT	CASSQATGGTEAFF
NA	TRBJ2-3	TRBD2	TRBV6-2/TRBV6-3	TGTGCCAGCAGTCTAGCTAGCGGGATACCCACAGATACGCAGTATTTT	CASSLASGIPTDTQYF
NA	TRBJ2-3	TRBD1	TRBV7-3	TGTGCCAGCAGCTCGACAGGGGTTAGGGATACGCAGTATTTT	CASSSTGVRDTQYF
NA	TRBJ1-3	TRBD1	TRBV2	TGTGCCAGCATAATCGACAGGGAACCTGGAAACACCATATATTTT	CASIIDREPGNTIYF
once	TRBJ2-5	TRBD1	TRBV10-3	TGTGCCATCAGTGAGAGACCGGGACAGGGGACAGAGACCCAGTACTTC	CAISERPGQGTETQYF
NA	TRBJ2-7	NA	TRBV28	TGTGCCAGCAGGGGGGGTAGTTGGGCCTCCTCCTACGAGCAGTACTTC	CASRGGSWASSYEQYF
NA	TRBJ2-2	NA	TRBV4-2	TGTGCCAGCAGCCAAGATGGTCGGTTCACCGGGGAGCTGTTTTTT	CASSQDGRFTGELFF
NA	TRBJ1-3	NA	TRBV4-3	TGCGCCAGCAGCCAAGGCGCCGGGGGGGCCTCTGGAAACACCATATATTTT	CASSQGAGGASGNTIYF
NA	TRBJ2-7	TRBD1	TRBV5-4	TGTGCCAGCAGCTCCGCCCGGACAGGGGGGGAGCAGTACTTC	CASSSARTGGEQYF
NA	TRBJ2-7	NA	TRBV5-1	TGCGCCAGCAGCTGGACAAGCTCCTACGAGCAGTACTTC	CASSWTSSYEQYF
NA	TRBJ2-1	NA	TRBV5-1	TGCGCCAGCAGCTTGATCCAGGGCGAGCAGTTCTTC	CASSLIQGEQFF
NA	TRBJ2-1	TRBD2	TRBV3-1/TRBV3-2	TGTGCCAGCAGCCAAACAACTAGCGGTGAGCAGTTCTTC	CASSQTTSGEQFF
few	TRBJ1-2	TRBD1	TRBV27	TGTGCCAGCAGTTTCAACAGGGGAGCTAACTATGGCTACACCTTC	CASSFNRGANYGYTF
NA	TRBJ2-7	TRBD2	TRBV18	TGTGCCAGCTCAACACTAGCGGGAGGGGTCTCTTACCTGTACGAGCAGTACTTC	CASSTLAGGVSYLYEQYF
NA	TRBJ2-1	TRBD1	TRBV18	TGTGCCAGCTCACCTTACTCGACAGGGGCAAGGGATGAGCAGTTCTTC	CASSPYSTGARDEQFF
NA	TRBJ2-5	NA	TRBV25-1	TGTGCCAGCAGTGAATACTCCCAAGAGACCCAGTACTTC	CASSEYSQETQYF
NA	TRBJ2-5	NA	TRBV4-1	TGCGCCAGCAGCCAAGACGGGGTTGTGGGTACAGAGACCCAGTACTTC	CASSQDGVVGTETQYF
NA	TRBJ2-3	NA	TRBV29-1	TGCAGCGTTCAAGGAGGGTGGGACACAGATACGCAGTATTTT	CSVQGGWDTDTQYF
NA	TRBJ2-5	TRBD2	TRBV27	TGTGCCAGCAGTCTGAGACTAGCGGACAAAGAGACCCAGTACTTC	CASSLRLADKETQYF